This section outlines one TCR beta chain sequence together with its context. Antigen specificity is unknown. These data originate in a study of cytomegalovirus exposure and HLA in healthy donors. Findings and caveats of the study: Another analysis was done later, and it associated 16,951 TCR beta sequences with HLA alleles at 0.05 false discovery rate. Earlier analysis looked at TCR beta V segments, and most were productive about 90% or about 30% of the time. A missense variant in DCLRE1C was later tied to TCR beta V- and J-gene trimming.

The PCR used 60 Vbeta and 13 Jbeta primers. TCRdb keeps only in-frame clones here, not all; method: immunoSEQ multiplex PCR. The sample has roughly 150,000 clones, roughly 74% seen once. CDR3 size: 13 residues. Germline V gene data show CDR1 as WSHSY and CDR2 as SAAADI. Trimming removed 2 bases from V and 5 bases from J, with 9 bases in between. This cohort consisted of healthy bone marrow donors. Sequencing used PBMCs. The sequence came from a man younger than 35 in good health and CMV-seropositive. This chain joins TRBV10-2 and TRBJ2-5; D ambiguous. The CDR3 loop is CASSEVIAETQYF. The CDR3 DNA reads as TGCGCCAGCAGTGAGGTGATAGCTGAGACCCAGTACTTC.